The 22 T cell receptor beta chains in this list originate from one sample, sequenced in a study of T cells in Graves' hyperthyroidism and ophthalmopathy (dated by TCRdb to about 2019). Library preparation employed multiplex PCR. Sequenced on an Illumina HiSeq 2000. TCR beta CDR3 regions were amplified from RNA transcripts. A first-round RT-PCR of the TCR CDR3 used the HTBI primer set with the Qiagen OneStep RT-PCR kit. TCRdb took the public reads, trimmed them with fastp at Q25, ran MiXCR for clone calling and kept in-frame beta chains. Identical CDR3 protein sequences are pooled into one entry, listed with their most common genes and DNA. The table for this sample lists about 570,000 distinct CDR3 sequences; 11% to 15% of them were counted only once. The top ten constitute approximately 15% of the sample. Specimen: blood. These receptors came from a woman between 40 and 50 years old with Graves' hyperthyroidism.

This clonotype was recorded at least ten times. The V and J genes are TRBV28 and TRBJ2-2, with no clear D. Germline assignment: CDR1 MDHEN and CDR2 SYDVKM. This CDR3 has 12 residues. The V end was cut by 7 bases, the J end by 4 bases, with 7 bases between. The CDR3 bases are TGTGCCAGCAAGGGAATCACCGGGGAGCTGTTTTTT. Its protein product is CASKGITGELFF.

The sample holds many counts of this clonotype. The chain combines TRBV14 with TRBJ2-7; TRBD2 matches at 7 bases. Per the germline V gene, CDR1 is SGHDN and CDR2 is FVKESK. V lost 1 base to trimming and J lost 3 bases; unmatched junction nucleotides: 30. The CDR3 length is 23 residues. For the CDR3, the DNA is TGTGCCAGCAGCCAAGTCGGGGGGTTGACTAGTCAAGGAGGTCGGAGTTTTGTCTACGAGCAGTACTTC. The encoded protein is CASSQVGGLTSQGGRSFVYEQYF.

This clonotype has a count of ten or more. The CDR3 DNA reads as TGCGCCAGCAGCTTGGGCCTCCCGGAAGATACGCAGTATTTT. Its protein is CASSLGLPEDTQYF. The rearrangement joins TRBV5-1 to TRBJ2-3; D is uncertain. The germline V and J ends were trimmed by 0 bases and 5 bases, with 10 bases remaining between them. The CDR3 has 14 amino acids. The germline gives CDR1 SGHRS, CDR2 YFSETQ.

This clonotype was recorded at least ten times. The rearrangement joins TRBV18 to TRBJ2-1, with D tentatively TRBD1 or TRBD2 (5 bases each). V lost 3 bases and J lost 4, with 13 bases in between. This CDR3 has 15 residues. Germline assignment: CDR1 KGHSH and CDR2 LQKENI. CDR3 sequence: CASSPSDEGYNEQFF. For the CDR3, the DNA is TGTGCCAGCTCACCTTCAGATGAGGGGTACAATGAGCAGTTCTTC.

This clonotype was detected many times. This chain links TRBV7-9 with TRBJ1-5; D not certain. The germline gives CDR1 SEHNR, CDR2 FQNEAQ (reference sequence). The CDR3 has 16 amino acids. V was clipped by 5 bases and J by 1 base, with 15 bases between them. CDR3 amino acids: CASSPLPATSNQPQHF. CDR3 sequence (DNA): TGTGCCAGCAGCCCCCTTCCGGCTACGAGCAATCAGCCCCAGCATTTT.

This chain connects TRBV28 to TRBJ1-5; D gene uncertain. V dropped 5 bases and J dropped 4 bases, with 6 bases sitting between them. Germline V gene lookup returns CDR1 MDHEN and CDR2 SYDVKM. This CDR3 is 12 amino acids long. The CDR3: CASSDTNQPQHF. CDR3 nucleotides: TGTGCCAGCAGTGACACAAATCAGCCCCAGCATTTT.

The chain has TRBV6-1 and TRBJ2-3; D call uncertain. CDR3 size: 12 residues. The V end lost 0 bases, the J end lost 9 bases, and 7 bases lay between the germline ends. CDR1 MNHNS and CDR2 SASEGT come from the germline V gene. In nucleotides, the CDR3 is TGTGCCAGCAGTGAAGCGGTGCAGACGCAGTATTTT. Translating it yields CASSEAVQTQYF.

The chain uses TRBV6-1 and TRBJ2-7, with D possibly TRBD1 on 6 matching bases. This CDR3 has 14 amino acids. V lost 7 bases, J lost 1 base, and 14 bases lay in between. CDR1 and CDR2 from the germline V gene are MNHNS and SASEGT. CDR3 coding DNA: TGTGCCAGCAAACTCGGACAGAGTTCCTACGAGCAGTACTTC. Protein sequence: CASKLGQSSYEQYF.

This clonotype was seen a handful of times. The chain joins TRBV30 to TRBJ2-2, with 8 bases matching TRBD1. Germline trimming cut 8 bases from V and 0 bases from J; bases unmatched to any gene: 5. The CDR3 covers 14 residues. Per germline, CDR1 GTSNPN and CDR2 SVGIG (reference sequence). The CDR3 DNA follows: TGTGCCGGGCGGACAGGGACGAACACCGGGGAGCTGTTTTTT. It translates to CAGRTGTNTGELFF.

This clonotype came up a few times. The chain combines TRBV4-1 with TRBJ2-7; no definite D call. Trimming took 0 bases from V and 2 from J, leaving 8 bases between them. There are 14 residues in the CDR3. Germline V lookup: CDR1 MGHRA, CDR2 YSYEKL. The CDR3: CASSQDSGTYEQYF. CDR3 nucleotides: TGCGCCAGCAGCCAAGATTCTGGAACCTACGAGCAGTACTTC.

In this sample, this clonotype turned up many times. The chain recombines TRBV7-2 with TRBJ2-3, with 10 bases that match TRBD2. The CDR3 length is 15 residues. After removal of 4 bases from V and 4 bases from J, the junction contained 5 bases not matched to a gene. Germline-derived CDR1 and CDR2 are SGHTA and FQGNSA. CDR3 sequence reads: CASSSSGSVADTQYF. CDR3 coding DNA: TGTGCCAGCAGCTCTAGCGGGAGTGTTGCAGATACGCAGTATTTT.

This chain uses TRBV4-1 with TRBJ2-7, with 8 bases aligning to TRBD2. Germline trimming cut 4 bases from V and 3 bases from J; bases unmatched to any gene: 11. This CDR3 comprises 16 residues. Germline values: CDR1 MGHRA, CDR2 YSYEKL. The CDR3 region has the DNA TGCGCCAGCAGCCCCAAGACGACGGGGGGGATCTACGAGCAGTACTTC. Translation: CASSPKTTGGIYEQYF.

The chain joins TRBV7-9 to TRBJ2-5; either TRBD1 or TRBD2 may supply D (5 bases each). The germline gives CDR1 SEHNR, CDR2 FQNEAQ (reference sequence). The CDR3 loop spans 15 amino acids. Trimming pared 4 bases from V and 2 bases from J, leaving 14 bases between. CDR3 DNA sequence: TGTGCCAGCAGCTCCCCGACGAGGGGACAAGAGACCCAGTACTTC. Amino acid sequence: CASSSPTRGQETQYF.

This clonotype was detected ten times or more. The chain employs TRBV20-1 and TRBJ2-3; 10 bases map to TRBD1. V shed 3 bases, J shed 0 bases, and the junction held 6 bases outside the gene matches. CDR1 DFQATT and CDR2 SNEGSKA come from the germline V gene (reference sequence). The CDR3 extends over 16 amino acids. DNA for the CDR3: TGCAGTGCTAGGGACAGGGGGATACTTAGCACAGATACGCAGTATTTT. Amino acids: CSARDRGILSTDTQYF.

This clonotype has at least ten counts. The J gene is TRBJ1-3, the V gene TRBV9; unclear D gene. The ends were cut back, 4 bases at V and 7 bases at J, with 12 bases in the middle. CDR3 length: 13 residues. Per germline, CDR1 SGDLS and CDR2 YYNGEE. This CDR3 is CASSFGDGNTIYF. CDR3 bases: TGTGCCAGCAGCTTCGGGGATGGGAACACCATATATTTT.

The chain employs TRBV7-9 and TRBJ1-5; the D gene is possibly TRBD1 (6 bases). V was shortened by 2 bases and J by 5 bases, with 16 bases between the two germline ends. The length of the CDR3 is 16 residues. The V gene's germline CDR1 is SEHNR and CDR2 FQNEAQ (reference sequence). This chain's CDR3 is CASSLYSDSPHQPQHF. The CDR3 nucleotides are TGTGCCAGCAGCTTATACTCGGACAGCCCTCATCAGCCCCAGCATTTT.

This clonotype has ten or more counts. The chain couples TRBV9 to TRBJ1-3, with no clear D. The CDR3 is 15 amino acids. Trimming took 3 bases from V and 0 from J, leaving 10 bases between them. The germline V gene has CDR1 SGDLS and CDR2 YYNGEE. CDR3: CASSGERGSGNTIYF. In nucleotides, the CDR3 is TGTGCCAGCAGCGGCGAGCGGGGCTCTGGAAACACCATATATTTT.

This clonotype came up many times. This chain connects TRBV30 to TRBJ2-2; D perhaps matches TRBD2 (6 bases). Trimming shortened V by 1 base and J by 4 bases, and 16 bases separated the two germline ends. The CDR3 runs to 16 residues. From germline, CDR1 is GTSNPN and CDR2 SVGIG (reference sequence). The CDR3 bases are TGTGCCTGGAGTGGGGATCCGACTAGGACCACCGGGGAGCTGTTTTTT. Amino acids: CAWSGDPTRTTGELFF.

Many counts were recorded for this clonotype. The chain combines TRBV7-2 with TRBJ2-7; D assignment may be TRBD1 or TRBD2 (5 bases each). Germline V gene sequence: CDR1 SGHTA, CDR2 FQGNSA. This CDR3 has 13 residues. Deletions cut 2 bases from V and 6 bases from J, with 11 bases between. CDR3 sequence (DNA): TGTGCCAGCAGCTTAAGACCGGGACGCGAGCAGTACTTC. Encoded protein: CASSLRPGREQYF.

This clonotype was seen ten or more times. The chain employs TRBV20-1 and TRBJ2-7; no firm D call. This CDR3 contains 14 residues. Germline V lookup: CDR1 DFQATT, CDR2 SNEGSKA (reference sequence). V lost 1 base and J 5 bases, leaving 15 bases between the germline ends. The CDR3 loop reads CSARVPLTRHEQYF. CDR3 nucleotide sequence: TGCAGTGCTAGAGTCCCACTAACGCGGCACGAGCAGTACTTC.

There are many counts of this clonotype. The genes are TRBV5-1 and TRBJ2-2; D may be TRBD1 (5 bases). Between the trimmed V and J ends, which lost 2 bases and 6 bases, there was a span of 8 bases. The V gene's germline CDR1 is SGHRS and CDR2 YFSETQ. This CDR3 has 13 amino acids. For the CDR3, the DNA is TGCGCCAGCAGCTTCCAGGGTTCCGGGGAGCTGTTTTTT. Amino acid sequence: CASSFQGSGELFF.

This rearrangement joins TRBV20-1 to TRBJ2-1; TRBD2 agrees at 7 bases. The CDR3 consists of 17 residues. Per germline, CDR1 DFQATT and CDR2 SNEGSKA (reference sequence). V shed 6 bases, J shed 3 bases, and the junction held 17 bases outside the gene matches. This chain's CDR3 is CSAPGLGVRGSYNEQFF. The CDR3 nucleotides read TGCAGTGCCCCAGGACTAGGGGTGCGCGGGAGCTACAATGAGCAGTTCTTC.